What follows is one T cell receptor (beta chain) and its context. Antigen: not known. The data derive from a study of T cell responses to AZD1222 COVID-19 vaccine. The CDR3 sequence is 14 residues long. V lost 8 bases and J lost 8; bases outside the gene matches: 17. The germline CDR1 and CDR2 sequences are GTSNPN and SVGIG (reference sequence). Study conclusions and caveats: There were repertoire samples only from the period after the peak T cell response.

Generated by immunoSEQ multiplex PCR, the TCRdb table keeps only in-frame clones and is missing some. Of some 140,000 clones in the sample, around nine tenths were seen once. The chain joins TRBV30 to TRBJ1-2, with 7 bases lining up with TRBD1. The TCR originated in an adult in good health. This material consisted of peripheral blood, taken on day 0 of AZD1222 vaccination. The CDR3 here is CAHPKADRAQGYTF. CDR3 sequence (DNA): TGTGCCCACCCAAAAGCCGACAGGGCTCAGGGCTACACCTTC.